This TCR beta chain was sequenced during a study of T-cell reconstitution after alpha-beta-depleted transplantation in children (dated by TCRdb to the mid-2010s). With regard to the full study: T-cell immune reconstitution after TCRalphabeta/CD19-depleted allogeneic hematopoietic cell transplantation in children was quantitatively tracked in the study by means of TCR repertoire profiling. The study at large found these results: About two months after transplant, the apparently early recovery of alphabetaT-cell counts reportedly depended on just several hundred clones that had expanded rapidly and came from non-depleted graft cells. In some patients, the high TCRbeta diversity seen at day 60 was put down to recipient T cells and intrathymic progenitors that had survived conditioning. Over subsequent months, a decline in hyperexpanded clone frequencies was noted, and after one year, T-cell counts and TCRbeta diversity were mostly ascribed to newly produced T cells.

This clonotype has more than one count but fewer than ten. Its antigen is not yet known. No much larger clone is present one base from it, and per-base qualities are unavailable. The CDR3 runs 18 amino acids, cysteine and phenylalanine included. The DNA shown is the 54-base CDR3, in frame from base 1. CDR1 and CDR2, per the germline V gene, are KGHDR and SFDVKD. V lost 2 bases and J lost 10 bases, and the count of bases not matched to a germline gene is 17. Library prep was done by PCR. The instrument was an Illumina HiSeq 2500. TCR libraries were prepared with molecular barcoding, using unique molecular identifiers to normalize TCRbeta repertoire quantification. In TCRdb, the public reads were trimmed at Q25 with fastp and aligned with MiXCR, with productive beta chains retained. Each record represents a unique CDR3 protein, reported with the most common genes and DNA among its rows. This sample holds approximately 300,000 distinct CDR3 sequences; over 9.5% were observed only once. Less than 9% of the sample rests with the top ten.

What the treatment or condition label conveys for this sample: allogeneic hematopoietic cell transplantation with graft depleted of TCRalphabeta T cells and CD19 B cells. Transplant recipients were children who received TCRalphabeta/CD19-depleted allogeneic hematopoietic cell grafts. Sequenced here: PBMCs, sampled before TCRalphabeta/CD19-depleted stem cell transplant. The TCR sequence derives from a boy younger than two with acute myeloid leukemia, due to receive a stem cell transplant. Recombination connected TRBV24-1 to TRBJ2-1; 9 of the junction bases match TRBD1. CDR3 reads: CATSDSLIYRGPTREQFF. DNA sequence: TGTGCCACCAGTGATTCCCTAATCTACAGGGGGCCGACTCGGGAGCAGTTCTTC.